This T cell receptor beta chain stems from a study of T cell changes during pregnancy in multiple sclerosis. Some clones are missing from TCRdb's copy, which holds only in-frame ones; the method was immunoSEQ multiplex PCR. The sample lists more than 90,000 clones; 92% were seen once. The ends were cut back, 6 bases at V and 0 bases at J, with 14 bases in the middle. The CDR3 length is 15 residues. Germline V gives CDR1 SGHRS, CDR2 YFSETQ. The clonotype originates from a female donor with multiple sclerosis, enrolled in a pregnancy study. The rearrangement uses TRBV5-1 and TRBJ2-3, with D possibly being TRBD2 (6 bases). The source was peripheral blood, collected after pregnancy. The CDR3 DNA sequence: TGCGCCAGCAAGCGGGCAGCGCCTAGCACAGATACGCAGTATTTT. This encodes CASKRAAPSTDTQYF.